These 23 T cell receptor beta chains share one sample of origin, sequenced in a study of shared clonotypes between healthy human individuals. TCRdb's copy holds only in-frame clones and misses some; the assay was immunoSEQ multiplex PCR. The repertoire consists of 400,000 to 600,000 clones, with 90% to 96% occurring once and the leading ten covering under 0.065%. Input material: naive CD4+ T cells sorted from blood. Subset described: CD45RA+ positively selected. These receptors originate from a woman aged 25 to 39 in good health.

V is TRBV27 and J is TRBJ2-5, with 10 bases matching TRBD2. CDR1 and CDR2 (germline): MNHEY, SMNVEV (reference sequence). The CDR3 extends over 13 amino acids. Germline trimming cut 6 bases from V and 5 bases from J; bases unmatched to any gene: 3. DNA for the CDR3: TGTGCCAGCAGACCGGGACTAGCGGAGACCCAGTACTTC. It codes for CASRPGLAETQYF.

The CDR3 protein is CASRRGLDNTGELFF. The CDR3 nucleotides read TGTGCCAGCAGAAGGGGGCTAGACAACACCGGGGAGCTGTTTTTT. This chain links TRBV5-4 with TRBJ2-2, with 7 bases identical to TRBD1. The CDR3 spans 15 residues. V shed 5 bases, J shed 2 bases, and the junction held 6 bases outside the gene matches. Germline lookup yields CDR1 SGHNT and CDR2 YYREEE (reference sequence).

The V call is TRBV27, the J call TRBJ1-1, with D perhaps matching TRBD1 (6 bases). The V gene lost 6 bases and the J gene lost 0 bases, with 11 bases spanning the gap. The CDR3 is 14 residues long. In germline, CDR1 is MNHEY, CDR2 SMNVEV (reference sequence). The CDR3 region is CASRGAGLNTEAFF. CDR3 nucleotides: TGTGCCAGCAGGGGGGCGGGCCTGAACACTGAAGCTTTCTTT.

The chain has TRBV9 and TRBJ2-2, with 11 bases that match TRBD2. The CDR3 has 15 amino acids. With 6 bases clipped from V and 4 bases from J, the junction kept 5 bases outside the gene matches. From germline, CDR1 is SGDLS and CDR2 YYNGEE. The CDR3 DNA reads as TGTGCCAGCACCGAGGGACTAGCGGTCACCGGGGAGCTGTTTTTT. Its translation: CASTEGLAVTGELFF.

This clone was counted between two and nine times. This specimen includes other DNA sequences encoding the same CDR3. The V call is TRBV18, the J call TRBJ1-1, with D tentatively TRBD1 (6 bases). Deletions cut 3 bases from V and 1 base from J, with 6 bases between. Germline CDR1 reads KGHSH; CDR2 reads LQKENI. The CDR3 extends over 13 amino acids. The DNA for the CDR3 is TGTGCCAGCTCACCGGGACAGAACACTGAAGCTTTCTTT. This codes for CASSPGQNTEAFF.

The rearrangement joins TRBV5-1 to TRBJ2-1, with 13 bases aligning to TRBD2. CDR1 is SGHRS and CDR2 is YFSETQ in the germline V gene. V shed 4 bases and J 7 bases; nucleotides not matched to a gene: 8. The CDR3 has 16 residues. Written as DNA, the CDR3 is TGCGCCAGCAGCACGGGACTAGCGGGAATAGGTAATGAGCAGTTCTTC. This encodes CASSTGLAGIGNEQFF.

The rearrangement uses TRBV6-6 and TRBJ1-4, with 8 bases fitting TRBD1. This CDR3 region has 15 residues. V dropped 4 bases and J dropped 7; count of bases not matched to a gene: 8. CDR1 MNHNY and CDR2 SVGAGI come from the germline V gene (reference sequence). The CDR3 sequence: CASSSLTGVGEKLFF. The DNA for the CDR3 is TGTGCCAGCAGTTCCCTGACAGGGGTGGGTGAAAAACTGTTTTTT.

V is TRBV5-4 and J is TRBJ2-3; 10 bases align to TRBD2. CDR3 length: 20 amino acids. CDR1 SGHNT and CDR2 YYREEE come from the germline V gene (reference sequence). The J segment lost 6 bases and the V segment lost 2 bases, leaving 21 bases of the junction unmatched. In DNA form, the CDR3 reads TGTGCCAGCAGCTTCTCGCGGGACAGCACCCTAGCGGGAGTGGCGGATACGCAGTATTTT. Translation: CASSFSRDSTLAGVADTQYF.

This chain joins TRBV11-2 and TRBJ1-2, with D possibly TRBD1 on 5 matching bases. CDR3 length: 13 amino acids. The V gene's germline CDR1 is SGHAT and CDR2 FQNNGV. Trimming took 1 base from V and 2 from J, leaving 5 bases between them. The CDR3 region is CASSLAGNYGYTF. The CDR3 DNA follows: TGTGCCAGCAGCTTAGCAGGGAACTATGGCTACACCTTC.

The chain joins TRBV5-1 to TRBJ2-2; 8 nucleotides line up with TRBD2. Per germline, CDR1 SGHRS and CDR2 YFSETQ. J lost 2 bases, V lost 4 bases, and 4 bases had no gene match. The CDR3 has 15 amino acids. CDR3 sequence: CASSQGLGNTGELFF. CDR3 nucleotide sequence: TGCGCCAGCAGCCAGGGACTAGGAAACACCGGGGAGCTGTTTTTT.

The chain recombines TRBV28 with TRBJ1-5, with D possibly being TRBD1 (5 bases). The V and J ends lost 4 bases and 1 base respectively, with 14 bases between them. CDR3 size: 16 residues. Per germline, CDR1 MDHEN and CDR2 SYDVKM. The CDR3 DNA sequence: TGTGCCAGCAGTTCCCTGTCCCGGGGGAGCAATCAGCCCCAGCATTTT. Translated: CASSSLSRGSNQPQHF.

This clone was seen once. The CDR3 sequence: CATKDRETAEAFF. CDR3 DNA sequence: TGTGCCACAAAAGACAGGGAGACCGCTGAAGCTTTCTTT. The chain carries TRBV19 and TRBJ1-1; the match to TRBD1 covers 7 bases. CDR1 LNHDA and CDR2 SQIVND come from the germline V gene (reference sequence). V lost 10 bases to trimming and J lost 6 bases; unmatched junction nucleotides: 11. This CDR3 is built from 13 residues.

J is TRBJ1-1 and V is TRBV7-9; D gene uncertain. The CDR3 runs to 14 residues. CDR1 SEHNR and CDR2 FQNEAQ come from the germline V gene (reference sequence). V was cut by 1 base and J by 1 base, with 7 bases left in between. The CDR3 nucleotides read TGTGCCAGCAGCTTAGTTTACACGAACACTGAAGCTTTCTTT. Its translation: CASSLVYTNTEAFF. Drawing the rest from reference TRBV7-9 and TRBJ1-1, the complete variable domain is DTGVSQNPRHKITKRGQNVTFRCDPISEHNRLYWYRQTLGQGPEFLTYFQNEAQLEKSRLLSDRFSAERPKGSFSTLEIQRTEQGDSAMYLCASSLVYTNTEAFFGQGTRLTVV.

The chain combines TRBV5-1 with TRBJ2-2; D remains ambiguous. Germline V gives CDR1 SGHRS, CDR2 YFSETQ. This CDR3 comprises 15 residues. Trimming shortened V by 4 bases and J by 1 base, and 11 bases separated the two germline ends. CDR3 residues: CASSKYGENTGELFF. DNA of the CDR3: TGCGCCAGCAGCAAGTATGGGGAGAACACCGGGGAGCTGTTTTTT.

The rearrangement uses TRBV27 and TRBJ2-3; D ambiguous. V shed 5 bases and J shed 2 bases, with 17 bases lying between them. CDR3 length: 16 residues. CDR1 MNHEY and CDR2 SMNVEV come from the germline V gene (reference sequence). The CDR3 loop is CASSLLSFGFTDTQYF. CDR3 DNA: TGTGCCAGCAGTCTACTAAGTTTCGGTTTCACAGATACGCAGTATTTT.

The V gene is TRBV2, the J gene TRBJ2-2, with 8 nucleotides matching TRBD1. The germline V gene encodes CDR1 SNHLY and CDR2 FYNNEI. The CDR3 totals 15 residues. The V and J ends lost 6 bases and 2 bases, in that order; junction bases with no gene match: 5. The DNA for the CDR3 is TGTGCCAGCAGATTCGACAGGGGTAACACCGGGGAGCTGTTTTTT. It translates to CASRFDRGNTGELFF.

This clone appeared a single time. The rearrangement links TRBV5-4 to TRBJ2-3; D is possibly TRBD2 (7 bases). V was trimmed by 2 bases and J by 0 bases, leaving 10 bases between them. This CDR3 has 15 amino acids. Germline loops: CDR1 SGHNT, CDR2 YYREEE (reference sequence). CDR3 loop: CASSFAGASTDTQYF. For the CDR3, the DNA is TGTGCCAGCAGCTTTGCGGGGGCTAGCACAGATACGCAGTATTTT.

The count of this clone is one. The chain carries TRBV4-2 and TRBJ2-3; the D gene is possibly TRBD2 (6 bases). The germline CDR1 and CDR2 sequences are LGHNA and YNFKEQ. The CDR3 is 15 residues long. Trimming pared 2 bases from V and 10 bases from J, leaving 19 bases between. For the CDR3, the DNA is TGTGCCAGCAGCCAAAGCGGGCGCTCCCAGGTAGCGCAGTATTTT. The encoded protein is CASSQSGRSQVAQYF.

The chain links TRBV2 to TRBJ2-1, with 10 bases fitting TRBD2. The germline V gene has CDR1 SNHLY and CDR2 FYNNEI. The V segment lost 7 bases and the J segment 4 bases; nucleotides outside the gene matches: 4. The CDR3 has 14 amino acids. The CDR3 DNA is TGTGCCAGCACGGGACTAGCGAAATACAATGAGCAGTTCTTC. Residues: CASTGLAKYNEQFF.

Regarding this clone: Germline and junction disagree at one end, which may indicate a read error. This chain connects TRBV18 to TRBJ2-7; the D gene is possibly TRBD2 (6 bases). Looked up from germline, CDR1 is KGHSH and CDR2 is LQKENI. This CDR3 region has 14 residues. The CDR3 loop reads CASSPLAVTYGQYF. In DNA form, the CDR3 reads TGTGCCAGCTCACCACTAGCGGTGACCTACGGGCAGTACTTC.

The V gene is TRBV30, the J gene TRBJ1-3, with D perhaps matching TRBD1 (5 bases). From germline, CDR1 is GTSNPN and CDR2 SVGIG (reference sequence). V was cut by 0 bases and J by 16 bases, with 16 bases left in between. There are 12 residues in the CDR3. The CDR3 DNA sequence: TGTGCCTGGAGTGTACATCCGGGACCCGCGTATTTT. This codes for CAWSVHPGPAYF.

CDR3 coding DNA: TGTGCCAGCAGCTTAGTTTGGGGGGACTACGAGCAGTACTTC. The encoded protein is CASSLVWGDYEQYF. V gene TRBV7-2 combines with J gene TRBJ2-5; the D gene is possibly TRBD2 (6 bases). Matching the DNA end better, TRBJ2-7 makes the J call doubtful. Germline CDR1 is SGHTA and CDR2 is FQGNSA. The length of the CDR3 is 14 residues.

The J gene is TRBJ1-2, the V gene TRBV5-1, with D uncertain. The CDR3 loop spans 15 amino acids. The V and J ends lost 0 bases and 1 base respectively, with 10 bases between them. The germline gives CDR1 SGHRS, CDR2 YFSETQ. In nucleotides, the CDR3 is TGCGCCAGCAGCTTGGCCGGCAGTTATAACTATGGCTACACCTTC. Translated, it gives CASSLAGSYNYGYTF.